This is a list of T cell receptor beta chains from one sample in a study of identical twins. Each CDR3 protein is one row after TCRdb ran MiXCR on the 5' RACE reads. The data hold 450,000 or so distinct CDR3 sequences, with approximately 24% observed a single time. A further study also used this sample, focusing on T cells expressing NK-cell markers.

Sample: CD4+ T cells sorted from blood. These receptors all stem from a woman aged 18-29 years in good health. Each CDR3 is given with its conserved first and last residue. D genes are given only for firm matches. Not all rows give a size; the values are once, few, many and, for expanded clones, a class.

clone_size: few; d_call: -; v_call: TRBV5-6; j_call: TRBJ2-3; cdr3_nt: TGTGCCAGCAGTAGTGGACGAGGCGGGGATACGCAGTATTTT; cdr3_aa: CASSSGRGGDTQYF
clone_size: -; d_call: -; v_call: TRBV28; j_call: TRBJ1-5; cdr3_nt: TGTGCCAGCAGCCCCGGACAGTCCGGGAAGCCCCAGCATTTT; cdr3_aa: CASSPGQSGKPQHF
clone_size: -; d_call: TRBD1; v_call: TRBV10-3; j_call: TRBJ2-2; cdr3_nt: TGTGCCATCGCCAAGGGGGCGGACACCGGGGAGCTGTTTTTT; cdr3_aa: CAIAKGADTGELFF
clone_size: few; d_call: TRBD2; v_call: TRBV14; j_call: TRBJ2-1; cdr3_nt: TGTGCCAGCAGCCAAGTGGGGGGGACCCAGTACAATGAGCAGTTCTTC; cdr3_aa: CASSQVGGTQYNEQFF
clone_size: -; d_call: -; v_call: TRBV12-3/TRBV12-4; j_call: TRBJ1-5; cdr3_nt: TGTGCCAGCAGTTTGGGCAGACACCAGCCCCAGCATTTT; cdr3_aa: CASSLGRHQPQHF
clone_size: few; d_call: TRBD2; v_call: TRBV27; j_call: TRBJ2-3; cdr3_nt: TGTGCCAGCAGCAACCGAAGGACTAGCGGCTTTACAGATACGCAGTATTTT; cdr3_aa: CASSNRRTSGFTDTQYF
clone_size: few; d_call: -; v_call: TRBV20-1; j_call: TRBJ2-1; cdr3_nt: TGCAGTGCTAGAGATACCGGGCACGGATCCTACAATGAGCAGTTCTTC; cdr3_aa: CSARDTGHGSYNEQFF
clone_size: few; d_call: -; v_call: TRBV29-1; j_call: TRBJ2-3; cdr3_nt: TGCAGCGTTGAAGATCTACAGGGAAGGGGCACAGATACGCAGTATTTT; cdr3_aa: CSVEDLQGRGTDTQYF
clone_size: -; d_call: -; v_call: TRBV27; j_call: TRBJ2-1; cdr3_nt: TGTGCCAGCAGTGCCCCGGGAGTAGCGGACTACAATGAGCAGTTCTTC; cdr3_aa: CASSAPGVADYNEQFF
clone_size: -; d_call: -; v_call: TRBV10-1; j_call: TRBJ2-3; cdr3_nt: TGCGCCAGCAGTCGACAGGGAGGAGGCACAGATACGCAGTATTTT; cdr3_aa: CASSRQGGGTDTQYF
clone_size: -; d_call: -; v_call: TRBV5-5; j_call: TRBJ2-7; cdr3_nt: TGTGCCAGCAGCTACGTGCTCCTCTGCGAGCAGTACTTC; cdr3_aa: CASSYVLLCEQYF
clone_size: -; d_call: TRBD2; v_call: TRBV13; j_call: TRBJ2-1; cdr3_nt: TGTGCCAGCAGCTTATTAGCGGGCCATGAGCAGTTCTTC; cdr3_aa: CASSLLAGHEQFF
clone_size: -; d_call: TRBD2; v_call: TRBV29-1; j_call: TRBJ2-1; cdr3_nt: TGCAGCGTGGGGGGGGGAGGGGAATCCTACAATGAGCAGTTCTTC; cdr3_aa: CSVGGGGESYNEQFF
clone_size: -; d_call: -; v_call: TRBV5-1; j_call: TRBJ2-2; cdr3_nt: TGCGCCAGCAGCTTGACAGTAGGTGCGAACACCGGGGAGCTGTTTTTT; cdr3_aa: CASSLTVGANTGELFF
clone_size: -; d_call: -; v_call: TRBV5-1; j_call: TRBJ2-7; cdr3_nt: TGCGCCAGCAGGCCGTACGTCGCGGACGAGCAGTACTTC; cdr3_aa: CASRPYVADEQYF
clone_size: few; d_call: TRBD1; v_call: TRBV5-5; j_call: TRBJ2-7; cdr3_nt: TGTGCCAGCAGCTTGGGAACGACAGGGCTCGGGCAGTACTTC; cdr3_aa: CASSLGTTGLGQYF
clone_size: -; d_call: -; v_call: TRBV5-5; j_call: TRBJ1-4; cdr3_nt: TGTGCCAGCAGTCGCGATTTTAGTGAAAAACTGTTTTTT; cdr3_aa: CASSRDFSEKLFF
clone_size: -; d_call: TRBD1; v_call: TRBV6-2/TRBV6-3; j_call: TRBJ1-1; cdr3_nt: TGTGCCAGCACTTCGGGACAGGGGACGGACACTGAAGCTTTCTTT; cdr3_aa: CASTSGQGTDTEAFF
clone_size: few; d_call: -; v_call: TRBV24-1; j_call: TRBJ2-3; cdr3_nt: TGTGCCACCAGTGATCGGGCTACGCAGTATTTT; cdr3_aa: CATSDRATQYF
clone_size: many; d_call: -; v_call: TRBV12-3/TRBV12-4; j_call: TRBJ2-7; cdr3_nt: TGTGCCAGCAGACAAGGCTACGAGCAGTACTTC; cdr3_aa: CASRQGYEQYF
clone_size: -; d_call: TRBD2; v_call: TRBV2; j_call: TRBJ2-5; cdr3_nt: TGTGCCAGCAGTGATCCGGGGGGGCCGCAAGAGACCCAGTACTTC; cdr3_aa: CASSDPGGPQETQYF
clone_size: many; d_call: -; v_call: TRBV7-2; j_call: TRBJ1-1; cdr3_nt: TGTGCCAGCGCAACGGGGCAAAGGGTTGAAGCTTTCTTT; cdr3_aa: CASATGQRVEAFF
clone_size: -; d_call: -; v_call: TRBV9; j_call: TRBJ2-2; cdr3_nt: TGTGCCAGCAGCCCAGTCCGGGACGCCTCAGGGGAGCTGTTTTTT; cdr3_aa: CASSPVRDASGELFF
clone_size: -; d_call: TRBD2; v_call: TRBV5-1; j_call: TRBJ2-1; cdr3_nt: TGCGCCAGCAGCCATCGATACGGGACTAGCGGTTACAATGAGCAGTTCTTC; cdr3_aa: CASSHRYGTSGYNEQFF
clone_size: -; d_call: TRBD1; v_call: TRBV6-5; j_call: TRBJ2-7; cdr3_nt: TGTGCCAGCAGTCGGGACAGGGGGCGGTTGTACTTC; cdr3_aa: CASSRDRGRLYF
clone_size: -; d_call: -; v_call: TRBV24-1; j_call: TRBJ2-3; cdr3_nt: TGTGCCACCAGTGATCCGGGAGATACGCAGTATTTT; cdr3_aa: CATSDPGDTQYF
clone_size: -; d_call: -; v_call: TRBV20-1; j_call: TRBJ2-1; cdr3_nt: TGCAGTGCCGAAAGGGATGAGCAGTTCTTC; cdr3_aa: CSAERDEQFF
clone_size: -; d_call: -; v_call: TRBV5-1; j_call: TRBJ2-3; cdr3_nt: TGCGCCAGCAGCAGGTGGGACGGAGAAGATACGCAGTATTTT; cdr3_aa: CASSRWDGEDTQYF
clone_size: -; d_call: TRBD1; v_call: TRBV27; j_call: TRBJ1-1; cdr3_nt: TGTGCCAGCAGCTGGCAGACAGGGGGGACTGAAGCTTTCTTT; cdr3_aa: CASSWQTGGTEAFF
clone_size: few; d_call: TRBD1; v_call: TRBV15; j_call: TRBJ2-1; cdr3_nt: TGTGCCACCAGCAAACGACAGGGGGCTGAGGGTGAGCAGTTCTTC; cdr3_aa: CATSKRQGAEGEQFF
clone_size: -; d_call: TRBD2; v_call: TRBV20-1; j_call: TRBJ2-5; cdr3_nt: TGCAGTGCGAGGGCCGGGACTAGCGGGCACCAAGAGACCCAGTACTTC; cdr3_aa: CSARAGTSGHQETQYF
clone_size: -; d_call: TRBD1; v_call: TRBV12-3/TRBV12-4; j_call: TRBJ2-7; cdr3_nt: TGTGCCAGCAGGCCCTCGGGGACAGCCACCTACGAGCAGTACTTC; cdr3_aa: CASRPSGTATYEQYF
clone_size: few; d_call: TRBD1; v_call: TRBV6-1; j_call: TRBJ2-2; cdr3_nt: TGTGCCAGTCATACCGGGACAGGGGTCACCGGGGAGCTGTTTTTT; cdr3_aa: CASHTGTGVTGELFF
clone_size: -; d_call: -; v_call: TRBV7-6; j_call: TRBJ2-5; cdr3_nt: TGTGCCAGCAGCTTGGGTGGGGGGTCTTTCCAAGAGACCCAGTACTTC; cdr3_aa: CASSLGGGSFQETQYF
clone_size: -; d_call: TRBD2; v_call: TRBV9; j_call: TRBJ2-7; cdr3_nt: TGTGCCAGCAGCGTAGGGGCTAGCGGGGCCTACGAGCAGTACTTC; cdr3_aa: CASSVGASGAYEQYF
clone_size: -; d_call: TRBD2; v_call: TRBV5-1; j_call: TRBJ2-1; cdr3_nt: TGCGCCAGCAGCTTGGTAGCTAGCGGGTTTTACTACAATGAGCAGTTCTTC; cdr3_aa: CASSLVASGFYYNEQFF
clone_size: few; d_call: -; v_call: TRBV6-1; j_call: TRBJ2-7; cdr3_nt: TGTGCCAGCATGGAAGGGGACGATTACGAGCAGTACTTC; cdr3_aa: CASMEGDDYEQYF
clone_size: -; d_call: TRBD1; v_call: TRBV6-2/TRBV6-3; j_call: TRBJ2-1; cdr3_nt: TGTGCCAGCAGTTACTGGGGGACAGGGCCGGGTAATGAGCAGTTCTTC; cdr3_aa: CASSYWGTGPGNEQFF
clone_size: many; d_call: -; v_call: TRBV5-1; j_call: TRBJ1-1; cdr3_nt: TGTGCCAGCAGCTTAGAAGTGAACACTGAAGCTTTCTTT; cdr3_aa: CASSLEVNTEAFF
clone_size: few; d_call: TRBD1; v_call: TRBV6-4; j_call: TRBJ1-5; cdr3_nt: TGTGCCAGCAGCGCCTCCCGGGACAGGTTTCAGCCCCAGCATTTT; cdr3_aa: CASSASRDRFQPQHF
clone_size: few; d_call: TRBD2; v_call: TRBV5-1; j_call: TRBJ2-1; cdr3_nt: TGCGCCAGCAGCTGGACTAGCGGGAGACAGAGTGAGCAGTTCTTC; cdr3_aa: CASSWTSGRQSEQFF
clone_size: few; d_call: TRBD1; v_call: TRBV5-1; j_call: TRBJ2-1; cdr3_nt: TGCGCCAGCAGCTGGCAGGGGGAAGGTGAGCAGTTCTTC; cdr3_aa: CASSWQGEGEQFF
clone_size: few; d_call: TRBD2; v_call: TRBV4-2; j_call: TRBJ2-1; cdr3_nt: TGTGCCAGCAGCCACGGGGGTCTTGTAGCGGGGGGGTCTTACAATGAGCAGTTCTTC; cdr3_aa: CASSHGGLVAGGSYNEQFF
clone_size: -; d_call: -; v_call: TRBV19; j_call: TRBJ2-7; cdr3_nt: TGTGCCAGTAGTATAGAAGGGACCGTCTACTACGAGCAGTACTTC; cdr3_aa: CASSIEGTVYYEQYF
clone_size: few; d_call: TRBD1; v_call: TRBV5-1; j_call: TRBJ2-5; cdr3_nt: TGCGCCAGCAGCACCACCAGGACAGGGTGGGAACAAGAGACCCAGTACTTC; cdr3_aa: CASSTTRTGWEQETQYF
clone_size: -; d_call: -; v_call: TRBV6-1; j_call: TRBJ2-1; cdr3_nt: TGTGCCAGCATCCCGCCGGGGCAGAATGAGCAGTTCTTC; cdr3_aa: CASIPPGQNEQFF
clone_size: few; d_call: TRBD2; v_call: TRBV12-3/TRBV12-4; j_call: TRBJ2-2; cdr3_nt: TGTGCCAGCACTTTTTGGGGGGGGAGTGGACCCGGGGAGCTGTTTTTT; cdr3_aa: CASTFWGGSGPGELFF
clone_size: few; d_call: -; v_call: TRBV6-2/TRBV6-3; j_call: TRBJ2-5; cdr3_nt: TGTGCCAGCAGTTACCAGCGGCGGAAAGAGACCCAGTACTTC; cdr3_aa: CASSYQRRKETQYF